These 20 T cell receptor beta chains were all obtained from the same sample, sequenced in a study of T cell responses to AZD1222 COVID-19 vaccine. Repertoires were generated with immunoSEQ multiplex PCR, while TCRdb's copy carries only in-frame clones and drops some. The sample yields 150,000 to 200,000 clones, about 91% seen once. Sample: peripheral blood, taken 28 days after the second AZD1222 dose. The receptors shown here come from an adult who received the AZD1222 COVID-19 vaccine.

This clone was picked up many times. The V and J genes are TRBV4-1 and TRBJ2-7; a possible D gene is TRBD1 (7 bases). The CDR3 runs to 16 residues. Germline values: CDR1 MGHRA, CDR2 YSYEKL. Trimming stripped 0 bases from V and 2 bases from J, with 14 bases between. The CDR3 spells CASSQEWGDSPYEQYF. The CDR3 DNA reads TGCGCCAGCAGCCAAGAATGGGGGGACAGCCCCTACGAGCAGTACTTC.

In nucleotides, the CDR3 is TGCGCCAGCAGCCAGACCCCCGGGTACAATGAGCAGTTCTTC. Its protein is CASSQTPGYNEQFF. The chain combines TRBV4-3 with TRBJ2-1; D uncertain. Germline V gene lookup returns CDR1 LGHNA and CDR2 YSLEER. The CDR3 has 14 residues. V was cut by 3 bases and J by 4 bases, with 10 bases left in between.

The V call is TRBV3-1 (or the pseudogene TRBV3-2), the J call TRBJ2-1; D unresolved. CDR1 is LGHDT and CDR2 is YNNKEL in the germline V gene (reference sequence). Trimming took off 0 bases at V and 9 bases at J, with 12 bases between the two ends. The CDR3 length is 14 residues. As DNA, the CDR3 is TGTGCCAGCAGCCAAGAGGGGAAAGGGCCTGAGCAGTTCTTC. Its translation: CASSQEGKGPEQFF.

The J gene is TRBJ1-1, the V gene TRBV20-1; D is ambiguous. Trimming took 6 bases from V and 7 from J, leaving 12 bases between them. Looked up from germline, CDR1 is DFQATT and CDR2 is SNEGSKA (reference sequence). This CDR3 is built from 11 residues. CDR3 sequence reads: CSASGRGEAFF. The CDR3 nucleotides read TGCAGTGCCTCCGGACGTGGTGAAGCTTTCTTT.

This chain links TRBV6-4 with TRBJ2-2; no clear D gene. This CDR3 is 15 amino acids long. Germline V gene lookup returns CDR1 MRHNA and CDR2 SNTAGT. V lost 2 bases and J 6 bases, leaving 13 bases between the germline ends. The CDR3, as DNA: TGTGCCAGCAGTGACGGGTTATCTGGGGCCGGGGAGCTGTTTTTT. Residues: CASSDGLSGAGELFF.

This clone has only a few counts. This rearrangement joins TRBV7-8 to TRBJ1-6, with D perhaps matching TRBD1 (6 bases). V was shortened by 4 bases and J by 8 bases, with 9 bases between the two germline ends. The germline V gene has CDR1 SGHVS and CDR2 FQNEAQ. This CDR3 comprises 13 residues. CDR3 sequence reads: CASSSRGDSPLHF. CDR3 sequence (DNA): TGTGCCAGCAGCTCGAGGGGGGATTCACCCCTCCACTTT.

The table lists this clone with a few counts. The chain links TRBV9 to TRBJ1-6; no clear D. The CDR3 sequence is 17 residues long. V gave up 3 bases and J gave up 0 bases, with 13 bases separating them. Germline V lookup: CDR1 SGDLS, CDR2 YYNGEE. The CDR3 DNA reads TGTGCCAGCAGCGCCCTGGCTTCGAGCTCCTATAATTCACCCCTCCACTTT. Translation: CASSALASSSYNSPLHF.

The rearrangement links TRBV7-8 to TRBJ1-1; D is ambiguous. The CDR3 covers 12 residues. The V and J ends lost 5 bases and 5 bases respectively, with 9 bases between them. Germline V gives CDR1 SGHVS, CDR2 FQNEAQ. Here the CDR3 DNA reads TGTGCCAGCAGCCCGCCGGAGACTGAAGCTTTCTTT. This sequence encodes CASSPPETEAFF.

The rearrangement uses TRBV7-8 and TRBJ2-7, with D possibly being TRBD1 (6 bases). The CDR3 covers 15 residues. V lost 3 bases to trimming and J lost 3 bases, with 15 bases between them. Germline CDR1 and CDR2: SGHVS and FQNEAQ. The CDR3 DNA sequence: TGTGCCAGCAGCTTTCGGACAGAGGGCCTCTACGAGCAGTACTTC. Amino acids: CASSFRTEGLYEQYF.

J is TRBJ2-3 and V is TRBV7-9; TRBD2 agrees at 7 bases. This CDR3 has 15 residues. Trimming cost V 5 bases and J 1 base; bases outside gene matches: 6. Germline V CDR1 and CDR2: SEHNR, FQNEAQ (reference sequence). CDR3: CASSRASGGTDTQYF. CDR3 bases: TGTGCCAGCAGCCGGGCTAGCGGAGGCACAGATACGCAGTATTTT.

The chain is built from TRBV6-5 and TRBJ2-2, with D perhaps matching TRBD2 (6 bases). The V end lost 6 bases, the J end lost 5 bases, and 13 bases lay between the germline ends. The CDR3 totals 14 residues. Germline V gene data show CDR1 as MNHEY and CDR2 as SVGAGI. The CDR3 loop is CASSLLGGTGELFF. As DNA, the CDR3 is TGTGCCAGCAGCCTCCTCGGGGGAACCGGGGAGCTGTTTTTT.

This sequence joins TRBV9 and TRBJ1-2; D not certain. The germline V gene encodes CDR1 SGDLS and CDR2 YYNGEE. This CDR3 is built from 12 residues. Trimming took off 3 bases at V and 5 bases at J, with 8 bases between the two ends. CDR3 DNA: TGTGCCAGCAGCGGCTGGGAGTATGGCTACACCTTC. Residues: CASSGWEYGYTF.

The genes are TRBV27 and TRBJ2-1; maybe TRBD2 (6 bases). V lost 1 base to trimming and J lost 9 bases, with 13 bases between them. The CDR3 length is 14 residues. The germline gives CDR1 MNHEY, CDR2 SMNVEV (reference sequence). The chain's CDR3 is CASSLLASDGEQFF. Here the CDR3 DNA reads TGTGCCAGCAGTTTATTGGCTAGCGACGGTGAGCAGTTCTTC.

The chain has TRBV7-9 and TRBJ1-1; TRBD1 might be the D (5 bases). CDR3 size: 12 residues. From germline, CDR1 is SEHNR and CDR2 FQNEAQ (reference sequence). V was cut by 5 bases and J by 5 bases, with 9 bases left in between. This CDR3 reads CASSPKGTEAFF. Here the CDR3 DNA reads TGTGCCAGCAGCCCGAAGGGGACTGAAGCTTTCTTT.

The chain is built from TRBV28 and TRBJ2-1; 7 bases map to TRBD2. The CDR3 contains 15 residues. The ends lost 4 bases at V and 7 bases at J; junction bases unmatched: 10. The V gene's germline CDR1 is MDHEN and CDR2 SYDVKM. The CDR3 DNA reads TGTGCCAGCAGTTCCCCGGGGGGAAGAGTGAATGAGCAGTTCTTC. Its protein product is CASSSPGGRVNEQFF.

The chain couples TRBV28 to TRBJ1-4; 7 bases are shared with TRBD1. V gave up 4 bases and J gave up 7 bases; unmatched junction bases: 9. In germline, CDR1 is MDHEN, CDR2 SYDVKM. The length of the CDR3 is 15 residues. CDR3 nucleotide sequence: TGTGCCAGCAGTTCGTCAGGGGGAGCGAGTGAAAAACTGTTTTTT. Protein sequence: CASSSSGGASEKLFF.

The chain uses TRBV7-2 and TRBJ1-4; maybe TRBD1 (5 bases). Trimming stripped 4 bases from V and 3 bases from J, with 15 bases between. This CDR3 contains 16 residues. Germline V gene lookup returns CDR1 SGHTA and CDR2 FQGNSA. CDR3 in amino acids: CASSSGNGAANEKLFF. CDR3 nucleotide sequence: TGTGCCAGCAGCTCTGGGAACGGGGCGGCTAATGAAAAACTGTTTTTT.

This chain connects TRBV2 to TRBJ1-2; D unresolved. CDR1 SNHLY and CDR2 FYNNEI come from the germline V gene. Deletions cut 0 bases from V and 6 bases from J, with 8 bases between. The CDR3 sequence is 13 residues long. CDR3 in DNA: TGTGCCAGCAGTGAAGCGCTTGTTAATGGCTACACCTTC. Its translation is CASSEALVNGYTF. Together with reference TRBV2 and TRBJ1-2, the CDR3 gives the full variable domain: EPEVTQTPSHQVTQMGQEVILRCVPISNHLYFYWYRQILGQKVEFLVSFYNNEISEKSEIFDDQFSVERPDGSNFTLKIRSTKLEDSAMYFCASSEALVNGYTFGSGTRLTVV.

The rearrangement joins TRBV20-1 to TRBJ2-7, with D maybe TRBD1 (5 bases). V lost 3 bases and J lost 2, with 14 bases in between. The CDR3 totals 14 residues. The germline CDR1 and CDR2 sequences are DFQATT and SNEGSKA (reference sequence). The CDR3 DNA sequence: TGCAGTGCTAGTTCTATCGACAGTCCCTACGAGCAGTACTTC. This encodes CSASSIDSPYEQYF.

The rearrangement uses TRBV29-1 and TRBJ2-1, with a tentative D call TRBD2 (6 bases). The germline V gene has CDR1 SQVTM and CDR2 ANQGSEA. The CDR3 contains 15 residues. V dropped 3 bases and J dropped 0 bases, with 12 bases sitting between them. In nucleotides, the CDR3 is TGCAGCGTTGAGGGGCTCGGGAGCTCCTACAATGAGCAGTTCTTC. Translation: CSVEGLGSSYNEQFF.